This TCR beta chain was observed in a study of regulatory T cells in long-lasting Graves disease. Germline V gives CDR1 MNHEY, CDR2 SVGAGI. The CDR3 is 14 residues long. Trimming cost V 1 base and J 3 bases; bases outside gene matches: 1. In building TCR beta libraries, iRepertoire HTBI primers were used together with Arm-PCR of CDR3 regions. TCRdb reprocessed the multiplex PCR reads with MiXCR, giving one entry per CDR3 protein. The profile covers about 430,000 distinct CDR3 sequences, with 20% to 25% appearing a single time and approximately 14% taken by the ten largest. Time point of the sample: persistent/refractory GD, antithyroid drugs over 5 years with positive TRAb. Preparation of the TCR library used RNA extracted from PBMCs. From each patient, around 8.9 milliliters of peripheral blood was drawn and collected into an EDTA anticoagulant tube. This clonotype occurred many times.

This clonotype was sampled from a female donor with Graves disease. The sequencing used peripheral blood mononuclear cells (PBMCs), collected when the disease was refractory, from a patient treated with antithyroid drugs. The rearrangement joins TRBV6-5 to TRBJ2-7; 9 bases align to TRBD2. Here the CDR3 reads CASSYLAGVYEQYF. The CDR3 bases are TGTGCCAGCAGTTACTTAGCGGGAGTCTACGAGCAGTACTTC.